This TCR beta chain was obtained from a study of T-cell reconstitution after alpha-beta-depleted transplantation in children listed by TCRdb under 2016. Regarding the research as a whole: Using TCR repertoire profiling, the study followed T-cell immune reconstitution in a quantitative way in children after TCRalphabeta/CD19-depleted allogeneic hematopoietic cell transplantation. The study at large found these results: Over the following months the frequencies of hyperexpanded clones went down, and after one year T-cell counts and TCRbeta diversity were mostly credited to newly produced T cells. Apparently early alphabetaT-cell count recovery about two months after transplant reportedly relied on only several hundred rapidly expanded clones derived from non-depleted graft cells. In some patients, the high TCRbeta diversity seen at day 60 was put down to recipient T cells and intrathymic progenitors that had survived conditioning.

The sample's treatment or condition label, decoded: allogeneic hematopoietic cell transplantation with graft depleted of TCRalphabeta T cells and CD19 B cells. Transplant recipients were children who received TCRalphabeta/CD19-depleted allogeneic hematopoietic cell grafts. Receptor amplification or capture employed PCR. Sequencer: Illumina HiSeq 2500. TCR library preparation used molecular barcoding, with unique molecular identifiers applied to normalize quantification of the TCRbeta repertoire. The raw public reads went through TCRdb reprocessing: fastp at Q25, MiXCR clone calling, in-frame beta chains kept. CDR3 protein sequences are deduplicated, and each keeps its most common genes and DNA. Counted in this sample were hundreds of thousands of distinct CDR3 sequences; over 10% of them appeared once. Clones ranked in the top ten supply 2% to 2.5% of the sample. V is shortened by 4 bases, J by 2 bases, and the region joining them spans 9 bases. The CDR3 has 13 amino acids, counting the end cysteine and phenylalanine. This entry keeps only the CDR3 DNA: 39 bases, framed from base 1. Taken from the germline V gene, the CDR1 and CDR2 loops are LGHNA and YSLEER.

This clonotype has a count of ten or more. The antigen this receptor binds is unknown. No base quality information exists; no much larger clone differs at one position. The specimen was PBMCs, mostly from graft donor cells, collected 360 days after TCRalphabeta/CD19-depleted stem cell transplant. The chain is assembled from TRBV4-3 and TRBJ2-7, with a tentative D call of TRBD1 or TRBD2, each matching 5 bases. The sequence was obtained from a male patient under 18 who had a stem cell transplant for acute myeloid leukemia, so the T cells may come from the graft donor. The CDR3 protein sequence reads: CASSRDPTYEQYF. The nucleotide sequence reads TGCGCCAGCAGCCGGGACCCCACCTACGAGCAGTACTTC.